The 9 T cell receptor beta chains below were found in one sample sequenced in a study of blood T cell repertoires in COVID-19. Assay used: immunoSEQ multiplex PCR; TCRdb lists only in-frame clones, some missing. The data contain 350,000 or so clones, 80% to 95% of them singletons. Sequences were obtained from PBMCs or T cells enriched from blood (not recorded which). These TCRs come from a woman aged 25 to 45 who had recovered from COVID-19.

V and J are TRBV6-2 or TRBV6-3 and TRBJ1-6; TRBD1 matches 7 bases. CDR1 is MNHEY and CDR2 is SVGEGT in the germline V gene. CDR3 length: 16 amino acids. Unmatched junction bases numbered 8, after V lost 2 bases and J lost 7 bases. In nucleotides, the CDR3 is TGTGCCAGCAGTTACGACAGGGCGCGACTGAATTCACCCCTCCACTTT. Its translation is CASSYDRARLNSPLHF.

The V gene is TRBV4-2, the J gene TRBJ2-7; TRBD2 is a possible D gene (7 bases). Germline V gene lookup returns CDR1 LGHNA and CDR2 YNFKEQ. Trimming shortened V by 3 bases and J by 2 bases, and 14 bases separated the two germline ends. The CDR3 is 15 residues long. For the CDR3, the DNA is TGTGCCAGCAGCCAGGGGGGGGCGGCACCCTACGAGCAGTACTTC. This translates into CASSQGGAAPYEQYF.

V and J are TRBV5-1 and TRBJ2-5, with 16 bases identical to TRBD2. This CDR3 spans 18 amino acids. The J segment lost 2 bases and the V segment lost 6 bases, leaving 10 bases of the junction unmatched. From germline, CDR1 is SGHRS and CDR2 YFSETQ. Here the CDR3 DNA reads TGCGCCAGCACCCCCGGCCCGGGACTAGCGGGGGGGCAAGAGACCCAGTACTTC. It translates to CASTPGPGLAGGQETQYF.

This clone showed up just once. The chain links TRBV24-1 to TRBJ2-1; 7 bases are shared with TRBD2. The CDR3 is made up of 16 amino acids. With 6 bases clipped from V and 0 bases from J, the junction kept 7 bases outside the gene matches. Germline lookup yields CDR1 KGHDR and CDR2 SFDVKD. CDR3 loop: CATSHLGGSSYNEQFF. The CDR3 DNA sequence: TGTGCCACCAGTCACTTAGGCGGGAGCTCCTACAATGAGCAGTTCTTC.

The V call is TRBV29-1, the J call TRBJ1-2, with a tentative D call TRBD1 (5 bases). Trimming removed 4 bases at V and 4 bases at J, with 16 bases between. Germline loops: CDR1 SQVTM, CDR2 ANQGSEA. The CDR3 totals 14 residues. CDR3 sequence: CSVGRGSSGYGYTF. The CDR3, as DNA: TGCAGCGTTGGTCGGGGGTCTTCTGGCTATGGCTACACCTTC.

The gene calls are TRBV13 and TRBJ2-2, with 9 bases matching TRBD1. Per the germline V gene, CDR1 is PRHDT and CDR2 is FYEKMQ (reference sequence). The CDR3 extends over 17 amino acids. The ends lost 4 bases at V and 3 bases at J; junction bases unmatched: 9. DNA for the CDR3: TGTGCCAGCAGCTCTTTGTTCGGGACAGGGTACACCGGGGAGCTGTTTTTT. It specifies CASSSLFGTGYTGELFF.

The rearrangement uses TRBV18 and TRBJ1-2, with TRBD1 matching over 8 bases. V lost 1 base to trimming and J lost 2 bases; unmatched junction nucleotides: 3. This CDR3 has 15 amino acids. Germline V lookup: CDR1 KGHSH, CDR2 LQKENI. The CDR3 bases are TGTGCCAGCTCACCACAGACAGGGGCCAACTATGGCTACACCTTC. Residues: CASSPQTGANYGYTF.

A single count supports this clone. The rearrangement uses TRBV5-1 and TRBJ2-2; the D is unclear. The germline V gene has CDR1 SGHRS and CDR2 YFSETQ. This CDR3 contains 14 residues. The V end lost 5 bases, the J end lost 0 bases, and 8 bases lay between the germline ends. CDR3 sequence: CASRNQANTGELFF. DNA of the CDR3: TGCGCCAGCAGAAATCAGGCGAACACCGGGGAGCTGTTTTTT.

This clone has a single count. The chain joins TRBV3-1 (or the pseudogene TRBV3-2) to TRBJ2-3; D may be TRBD2 (5 bases). The germline V gene has CDR1 LGHDT and CDR2 YNNKEL (reference sequence). CDR3 length: 15 amino acids. Trimming pared 2 bases from V and 0 bases from J, leaving 9 bases between. The CDR3 region has the DNA TGTGCCAGCAGCCAACAAGCGGTTAGCACAGATACGCAGTATTTT. Translation: CASSQQAVSTDTQYF.